This TCR beta chain is from a study of T-cell reconstitution after alpha-beta-depleted transplantation in children. A library of TCRbeta sequences, prepared with unique molecular identifiers, was generated. TCRdb itself ran the PCR reads through MiXCR, one entry per CDR3 protein. This table has some 300,000 distinct CDR3 sequences, 6% to 10% appearing once. This CDR3 comprises 17 residues. Looked up from germline, CDR1 is SGHDT and CDR2 is YYEEEE. Trimming cost V 4 bases and J 0 bases, with 14 bases left between them. A remark on this clonotype: Its cognate antigen is unknown.

Study-level findings and limits: Newly produced T cells mostly provided counts and TCRbeta diversity after one year, as hyperexpanded clones declined. From surviving recipient T cells and thymic progenitors came the high day-60 TCRbeta diversity observed in some patients. It was reported that alpha-beta T cells came from several hundred expanded graft clones (about two months after transplant).

The receptor was derived from a female patient younger than 10 who had a stem cell transplant for Fanconi anemia, so the T cells may come from the graft donor. The chain has TRBV5-6 and TRBJ2-6; TRBD1 might be the D (6 bases). This material consisted of peripheral blood, taken 360 days after TCRalphabeta/CD19-depleted stem cell transplant. The CDR3 nucleotides read TGTGCCAGCAGCGCGACAGGTTGGGACTCTGGGGCCAACGTCCTGACTTTC. It yields the protein CASSATGWDSGANVLTF.